This passage covers 13 T cell receptor beta chains from one sample sequenced in a study of tumor-infiltrating lymphocytes in primary liver carcinoma. Unsorted whole blood supplied the blood RNA, and germline DNA was isolated too. Constant-region priming of around 500 ng total RNA yielded TCR beta cDNA. Each TCR beta library was derived from three nested multiplex PCR rounds that employed slightly modified ARM-PCR. Investigators reported that the first two PCR rounds, at approximately 11 cycles each, used TRBV1-TRBV30 forward primers with a C-beta reverse primer. TCRdb independently ran MiXCR on the multiplex PCR reads; one entry per CDR3 protein. The sample comprises approximately 330,000 distinct CDR3 sequences, roughly 61% of which are singletons, and under 8.5% rests with the top ten. Sample: peripheral blood. Receptor source: a man aged 35-49 years with primary liver carcinoma and hepatitis B virus infection.

The chain joins TRBV18 to TRBJ2-5; no clear D. Trimming removed 2 bases from V and 3 bases from J, with 7 bases in between. The CDR3 is 13 residues long. Germline CDR1 KGHSH, CDR2 LQKENI. The CDR3 DNA reads TGTGCCAGCTCACCAGGCAGTAAAGAGACCCAGTACTTC. Translated: CASSPGSKETQYF.

Points on this clonotype: A much larger clone differs by one base, so this may be a read error. The rearrangement uses TRBV4-1 and TRBJ2-2; no clear D gene. Germline-derived CDR1 and CDR2 are MGHRA and YSYEKL. The CDR3 has 15 residues. Trimming took off 0 bases at V and 6 bases at J, with 11 bases between the two ends. CDR3 coding DNA: TGCGCCAGCAGCCAAGATCGGATTACGGCCGGGGAGCTGTTTTTT. It yields the protein CASSQDRITAGELFF.

On this clonotype itself: Relative to the germline gene, one junction end is altered; a read error may explain this. This chain connects TRBV5-1 to TRBJ2-2; tentative D call: TRBD1 (5 bases). This CDR3 comprises 14 residues. Per the germline V gene, CDR1 is SGHRS and CDR2 is YFSETQ. CDR3 sequence reads: CACSRQFYTGELFF. The CDR3 region has the DNA TGCGCCTGCAGTAGACAGTTCTACACCGGGGAGCTGTTTTTT.

This clonotype was counted once. The junction and the germline gene differ at one end; a read error may be behind it. The rearrangement uses TRBV29-1 and TRBJ2-3; no firm D call. Germline-derived CDR1 and CDR2 are SQVTM and ANQGSEA. CDR3 length equals 13 residues. CDR3 coding DNA: TGCAGCGTTGCAGGCAGGAACACAGATACGGAGTATTTT. This gives the protein CSVAGRNTDTEYF.

A note on this clonotype: A much larger clone lies a single base off, so this may be a read error. V usage is TRBV11-1 and J usage is TRBJ2-7, with D perhaps TRBD2 (5 bases). Germline CDR1 is SGHAT and CDR2 is FQDESV (reference sequence). There are 17 residues in the CDR3. The CDR3 region has the DNA TGTGCCAGCAGCTTAGGGCCGGCGGGTGAAAGCTCCTACGACCAGTACTTC. As protein: CASSLGPAGESSYDQYF.

As for this clonotype: The junction departs from the called germline gene at one end, perhaps through a read error. The chain carries TRBV5-1 and TRBJ2-2, with D possibly TRBD2 on 5 matching bases. Looked up from germline, CDR1 is SGHRS and CDR2 is YFSETQ. The CDR3 loop spans 15 amino acids. DNA for the CDR3: TGCGCCAACAGCTTGAGTCCTCACGGCACCGGGGAGCTGGTTTTT. This encodes CANSLSPHGTGELVF.

On this clonotype itself: Germline and junction disagree at one end, which may indicate a read error. V gene TRBV5-4 combines with J gene TRBJ2-1; D is unresolved. The CDR3 has 14 residues. The germline CDR1 and CDR2 sequences are SGHNT and YYREEE (reference sequence). The CDR3, as DNA: TGTGTCAGCAGCTTGACTTCTCTAAGGGAAGAGCAGTTCTTC. It specifies CVSSLTSLREEQFF.

This clonotype was counted only a few times. The chain recombines TRBV5-1 with TRBJ2-1; 9 bases map to TRBD1. This CDR3 contains 16 residues. Germline-derived CDR1 and CDR2 are SGHRS and YFSETQ. After removal of 4 bases from V and 5 bases from J, the junction contained 10 bases not matched to a gene. The CDR3, as DNA: TGCGCCAGCAGCCGGGATTGGACAGGGGTACACAATGAGCAGTTCTTC. Amino acid sequence: CASSRDWTGVHNEQFF. Full variable domain (outside the CDR3, taken from reference TRBV5-1 and TRBJ2-1): KAGVTQTPRYLIKTRGQQVTLSCSPISGHRSVSWYQQTPGQGLQFLFEYFSETQRNKGNFPGRFSGRQFSNSRSEMNVSTLELGDSALYLCASSRDWTGVHNEQFFGPGTRLTVL.

Remarks on this clonotype: Germline is not matched at one junction end, which may reflect a read error. This sequence joins TRBV4-3 and TRBJ1-5; D is undetermined. This CDR3 comprises 15 residues. Germline V gives CDR1 LGHNA, CDR2 YSLEER. CDR3: CACSQERTGWQPQHF. The CDR3 DNA follows: TGCGCCTGCAGCCAAGAGAGGACTGGGTGGCAGCCCCAGCATTTT.

In this sample, this clonotype turned up once. One end of the junction does not line up with germline, which may come from a read error. The chain joins TRBV11-2 to TRBJ2-5; possible D gene TRBD2, 6 bases. Germline V lookup: CDR1 SGHAT, CDR2 FQNNGV. The CDR3 extends over 19 amino acids. As DNA, the CDR3 is TGTGTCAGCAGCTTAGCGATCTGGGCTAGCGCGAATCCCCAAGAGACCCAGTACTTC. Its protein product is CVSSLAIWASANPQETQYF.

This clonotype was seen only a few times. V usage is TRBV28 and J usage is TRBJ2-3, with TRBD2 identical over 9 bases. Germline V gene sequence: CDR1 MDHEN, CDR2 SYDVKM. There are 12 residues in the CDR3. Unmatched junction bases numbered 3, after V lost 10 bases and J lost 4 bases. As DNA, the CDR3 is TGTGCCACCCGCGGGGGGGCAGATACGCAGTATTTT. It encodes CATRGGADTQYF.

With regard to this clonotype: Mismatch with germline at one junction end may stem from a read error. The chain employs TRBV20-1 and TRBJ1-2; weak D call: TRBD1 (5 bases). Germline V lookup: CDR1 DFQATT, CDR2 SNEGSKA (reference sequence). This CDR3 contains 10 residues. CDR3 in DNA: TGCAGTGCAACGACAGATGGCTACACATTC. Its protein is CSATTDGYTF.

Concerning this clonotype itself: This may come from a read error, since a much larger clone is one base off. V is TRBV6-2 or TRBV6-3 and J is TRBJ2-1, with 14 bases aligning to TRBD2. CDR1 is MNHEY, CDR2 SVGEGT, per germline. The CDR3 is 17 residues long. This CDR3 is CGSSTGTSGRGVDEQFF. The CDR3 bases are TGTGGCAGCAGTACCGGGACTAGCGGGAGAGGGGTGGATGAGCAGTTCTTC.